The 29 T cell receptor beta chains below all came from one sample that was sequenced in a study of monozygotic twins with inflammatory bowel disease. TCRdb re-called the 5' RACE reads and gives one entry per CDR3 protein, without DNA. The listing contains some 440,000 distinct CDR3 sequences. Sequencing input: blood. Source of these receptors: a human donor with ulcerative colitis or Crohn's disease, or a healthy co-twin of an affected twin (not recorded which).

The chain carries TRBV5-1 and TRBJ1-2; the TRBD1 assignment by TCRdb is unverifiable without DNA. This CDR3 region has 15 residues. Germline CDR1 is SGHRS and CDR2 is YFSETQ. The CDR3 here is CASSPTGAGDYGYTF.

The rearrangement links TRBV14 to TRBJ2-2. This CDR3 spans 13 amino acids. Germline lookup yields CDR1 SGHDN and CDR2 FVKESK. CDR3 protein: CASSQEMTGELFF.

The genes are TRBV6-1 and TRBJ2-1; as DNA is missing, the TRBD2 call by TCRdb cannot be tested. Looked up from germline, CDR1 is MNHNS and CDR2 is SASEGT. The CDR3 consists of 15 residues. The CDR3 sequence: CASSEEAGTYNEQFF.

This rearrangement joins TRBV6-6 to TRBJ2-3. The CDR3 runs to 12 residues. Germline lookup yields CDR1 MNHNY and CDR2 SVGAGI (reference sequence). CDR3 sequence reads: CASSRQTDTQYF.

This chain uses TRBV20-1 with TRBJ2-5; absent DNA, TCRdb's TRBD1 call cannot be checked. This CDR3 is 13 amino acids long. Germline V gene lookup returns CDR1 DFQATT and CDR2 SNEGSKA (reference sequence). The CDR3 reads CSARDRGRETQYF.

The chain combines TRBV29-1 with TRBJ1-5; TCRdb proposes TRBD1, but this gene call is untestable without DNA. This CDR3 has 13 residues. Germline loops: CDR1 SQVTM, CDR2 ANQGSEA. The CDR3 here is CSVEGGPGQPQHF.

The rearrangement joins TRBV5-1 to TRBJ2-4; the TRBD1 assignment by TCRdb is unverifiable without DNA. Germline V gene lookup returns CDR1 SGHRS and CDR2 YFSETQ. CDR3 length: 16 residues. This CDR3 is CASSATGTRAKNIQYF.

V usage is TRBV7-8 and J usage is TRBJ2-2; lacking DNA, the TRBD2 call made by TCRdb goes unchecked. Germline values: CDR1 SGHVS, CDR2 FQNEAQ. CDR3 length equals 16 residues. This CDR3 is CASSLRAGANTGELFF.

The CDR3 loop reads CAWSVGPGSEQYF. The chain employs TRBV30 and TRBJ2-7; TCRdb outputs TRBD1, but without DNA this stays unchecked. Germline V lookup: CDR1 GTSNPN, CDR2 SVGIG (reference sequence). The CDR3 contains 13 residues.

The rearrangement links TRBV18 to TRBJ1-2; there is no DNA to check the TCRdb D call of TRBD1. The CDR3 is 14 amino acids. Germline loops: CDR1 KGHSH, CDR2 LQKENI. CDR3 residues: CASSPTAGALGYTF. Variable domain in full (rest from reference TRBV18 and TRBJ1-2): NAGVMQNPRHLVRRRGQEARLRCSPMKGHSHVYWYRQLPEEGLKFMVYLQKENIIDESGMPKERFSAEFPKEGPSILRIQQVVRGDSAAYFCASSPTAGALGYTFGSGTRLTVV.

The V and J genes are TRBV20-1 and TRBJ2-7; with no DNA, the TCRdb D assignment of TRBD1 cannot be verified. The CDR3 covers 13 residues. Per germline, CDR1 DFQATT and CDR2 SNEGSKA (reference sequence). CDR3 sequence reads: CSVHTGQFNEQYF.

V gene TRBV2 combines with J gene TRBJ2-1; absent DNA, TCRdb's TRBD2 call cannot be checked. The CDR3 is made up of 15 amino acids. CDR1 and CDR2 from the germline V gene are SNHLY and FYNNEI. The chain's CDR3 is CASSEGTSGFNEQFF.

The CDR3: CASSQTSTNEQFF. This chain joins TRBV7-3 and TRBJ2-1; there is no DNA to check the TCRdb D call of TRBD2. The CDR3 is made up of 13 amino acids. Looked up from germline, CDR1 is SGHTA and CDR2 is FQGTGA.

The V gene is TRBV5-1, the J gene TRBJ1-2; the D gene TCRdb calls, TRBD1, cannot be checked with no DNA. This CDR3 comprises 14 residues. Germline CDR1 and CDR2: SGHRS and YFSETQ. Here the CDR3 reads CASILDPEVYGYTF.

This sequence joins TRBV20-1 and TRBJ2-1; TCRdb's D call of TRBD2 is untestable without DNA. This CDR3 is 15 amino acids long. Germline V gives CDR1 DFQATT, CDR2 SNEGSKA (reference sequence). CDR3 protein: CSARDRASGINEQFF.

V and J are TRBV6-5 and TRBJ1-4; TCRdb's D gene call, TRBD1, goes unchecked for lack of DNA. Per the germline V gene, CDR1 is MNHEY and CDR2 is SVGAGI. The CDR3 spans 13 residues. The CDR3 loop reads CASMEQGAEKLFF.

This sequence joins TRBV7-7 and TRBJ2-3; there is no DNA to check the TCRdb D call of TRBD2. Germline V gives CDR1 SSHAT, CDR2 FNYEAQ (reference sequence). CDR3 length: 15 amino acids. The CDR3 sequence: CASSSGRAGEDTQYF.

V gene TRBV10-3 combines with J gene TRBJ2-1; the TRBD1 assignment by TCRdb is unverifiable without DNA. Germline V CDR1 and CDR2: ENHRY, SYGVKD. CDR3 length: 15 residues. CDR3 in amino acids: CAIRAPGQGGNEQFF.

The CDR3 reads CASSATGTPNTEAFF. The rearrangement joins TRBV19 to TRBJ1-1; TCRdb gives TRBD1 as the D gene, but with no DNA this cannot be confirmed. Germline assignment: CDR1 LNHDA and CDR2 SQIVND (reference sequence). The CDR3 is 15 amino acids. Full variable domain (outside the CDR3, taken from reference TRBV19 and TRBJ1-1): DGGITQSPKYLFRKEGQNVTLSCEQNLNHDAMYWYRQDPGQGLRLIYYSQIVNDFQKGDIAEGYSVSREKKESFPLTVTSAQKNPTAFYLCASSATGTPNTEAFFGQGTRLTVV.

The chain is built from TRBV4-3 and TRBJ1-2. The CDR3 runs 15 residues. Germline V CDR1 and CDR2: LGHNA, YSLEER. CDR3 loop: CASSQEAAENYGYTF.

This chain connects TRBV28 to TRBJ2-2; checking the TCRdb D call of TRBD2 is not possible without DNA. The CDR3 has 14 residues. Germline assignment: CDR1 MDHEN and CDR2 SYDVKM. CDR3 protein: CASSLSGGPGELFF. Filled out from reference TRBV28 and TRBJ2-2, the complete variable domain reads DVKVTQSSRYLVKRTGEKVFLECVQDMDHENMFWYRQDPGLGLRLIYFSYDVKMKEKGDIPEGYSVSREKKERFSLILESASTNQTSMYLCASSLSGGPGELFFGEGSRLTVL.

This chain connects TRBV4-2 to TRBJ2-1; the TCRdb call, TRBD2, lacks DNA for checking. The CDR3 has 15 residues. The V gene's germline CDR1 is LGHNA and CDR2 YNFKEQ. The CDR3 reads CASSQDSGGGDEQFF.

This chain links TRBV7-2 with TRBJ2-3; TCRdb's assignment of TRBD1 cannot be checked, as there is no DNA. CDR1 and CDR2 from the germline V gene are SGHTA and FQGNSA. This CDR3 region has 12 residues. CDR3: CASSGAPDTQYF.

The gene calls are TRBV7-3 and TRBJ2-2; with no DNA, the TCRdb D assignment of TRBD2 cannot be verified. Germline V gene lookup returns CDR1 SGHTA and CDR2 FQGTGA. This CDR3 is 18 amino acids long. The CDR3 spells CASRRTSGSIVNTGELFF.

The rearrangement uses TRBV7-6 and TRBJ2-1. This CDR3 has 16 amino acids. CDR1 and CDR2 from the germline V gene are SGHVS and FNYEAQ. The CDR3 loop is CASSLARDHYSNEQFF.

This chain joins TRBV7-2 and TRBJ2-5; TCRdb calls TRBD1, which cannot be checked without DNA. CDR3 length: 16 residues. Germline V gene sequence: CDR1 SGHTA, CDR2 FQGNSA. CDR3 sequence: CASSLTQGRGQETQYF.

This CDR3 is CSARGLAGDGLSYNEQFF. The rearrangement links TRBV20-1 to TRBJ2-1; as DNA is missing, the TRBD2 call by TCRdb cannot be tested. The CDR3 totals 18 residues. Germline CDR1 and CDR2: DFQATT and SNEGSKA (reference sequence).

The gene calls are TRBV27 and TRBJ2-1; the TRBD1 assignment by TCRdb is unverifiable without DNA. The CDR3 runs 15 residues. Germline CDR1 is MNHEY and CDR2 is SMNVEV (reference sequence). The chain's CDR3 is CASSAPGQGLTEQFF.

This chain connects TRBV10-3 to TRBJ2-7; TCRdb names TRBD1, which stays unverified in the absence of DNA. Germline CDR1 reads ENHRY; CDR2 reads SYGVKD. The CDR3 is 14 residues long. CDR3 sequence: CATTDQGGSYEQYF.